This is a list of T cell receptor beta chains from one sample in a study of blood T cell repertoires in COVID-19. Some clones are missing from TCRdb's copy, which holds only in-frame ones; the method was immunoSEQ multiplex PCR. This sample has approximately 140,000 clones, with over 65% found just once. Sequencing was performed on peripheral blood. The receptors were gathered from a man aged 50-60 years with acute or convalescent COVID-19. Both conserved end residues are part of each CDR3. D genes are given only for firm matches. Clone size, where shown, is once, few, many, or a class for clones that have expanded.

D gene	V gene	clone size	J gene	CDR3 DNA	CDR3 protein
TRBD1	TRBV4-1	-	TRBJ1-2	TGCGCCAGCAGACCAGACAGGGGAGAAGTCTATGGCTACACCTTC	CASRPDRGEVYGYTF
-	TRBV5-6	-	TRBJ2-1	TGTGCCAGCAGCTTGAACGGGGGGCCAGGTGAGCAGTTCTTC	CASSLNGGPGEQFF
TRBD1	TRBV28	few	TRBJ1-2	TGTGCCAGCAGGGATACAGGGGGCTATGGCTACACCTTC	CASRDTGGYGYTF
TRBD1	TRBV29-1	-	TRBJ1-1	TGCAGCATGACAGGGGGGTGGGACACTGAAGCTTTCTTT	CSMTGGWDTEAFF
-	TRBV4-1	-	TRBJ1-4	TGCGCCAGCAGCCAACTCGGTCCCACTAATGAAAAACTGTTTTTT	CASSQLGPTNEKLFF
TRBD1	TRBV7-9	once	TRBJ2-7	TGTGCCAGCAGCTTTCGACAGGGCTACGAGCAGTACTTC	CASSFRQGYEQYF
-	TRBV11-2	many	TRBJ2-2	TGTGCCAGCAGCCTCAGCCTACAAACAGATACGAACACCGGGGAGCTGTTTTTT	CASSLSLQTDTNTGELFF
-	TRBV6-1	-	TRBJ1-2	TGTGCCAGCAGTGAAGCGGGGCAATCCTATGGCTACACCTTC	CASSEAGQSYGYTF
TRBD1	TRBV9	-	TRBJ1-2	TGTGCCAGCAGCACACCCCGGGACAGCTATTATGGCTACACCTTC	CASSTPRDSYYGYTF
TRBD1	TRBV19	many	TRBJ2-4	TGTGCCAGTAGTTTTTCACCGGGACAGGGTATAGCCAAAAACATTCAGTACTTC	CASSFSPGQGIAKNIQYF
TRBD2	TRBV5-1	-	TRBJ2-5	TGCGCCAGCAGCTTGGAGGCTAGCGGGGAGACGGAGACCCAGTACTTC	CASSLEASGETETQYF
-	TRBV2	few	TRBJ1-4	TGTGCCAGCAGTGGTGGGGGCGGCGAAAAACTGTTTTTT	CASSGGGGEKLFF
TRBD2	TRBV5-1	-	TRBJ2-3	TGCGCCAGCAGCGACGGGACTAGCGGGATCACAGATACGCAGTATTTT	CASSDGTSGITDTQYF
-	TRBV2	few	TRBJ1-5	TGTGCCAGCACTGGACATCTAGATCAGCCCCAGCATTTT	CASTGHLDQPQHF
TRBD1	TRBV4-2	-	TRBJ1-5	TGTGCCAGCAGCCAAGGATCCGGACAGGGCAATCAGCCCCAGCATTTT	CASSQGSGQGNQPQHF
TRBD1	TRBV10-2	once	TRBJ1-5	TGCGCCAGTCAGGGGGCGACCGATCAGCCCCAGCATTTT	CASQGATDQPQHF
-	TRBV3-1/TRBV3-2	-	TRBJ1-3	TGTGCCAGCAGCCTAGGTACAGGGAGTGGTGGAAACACCATATATTTT	CASSLGTGSGGNTIYF
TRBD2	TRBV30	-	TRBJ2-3	TGTGCCTGGAGTGTTGTAGCGGGGATCACAGATACGCAGTATTTT	CAWSVVAGITDTQYF
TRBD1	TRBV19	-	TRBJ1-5	TGTGCCAGTAGCTTACAGGGGGGGAGCAATCAGCCCCAGCATTTT	CASSLQGGSNQPQHF
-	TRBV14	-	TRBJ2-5	TGTGCCAGCAGCCAAGTTTGGCAGGAGACCCAGTACTTC	CASSQVWQETQYF
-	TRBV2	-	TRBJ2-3	TGTGCCAGTACAGAGTACCGGCCCACAGATACGCAGTATTTT	CASTEYRPTDTQYF
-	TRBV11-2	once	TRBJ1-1	TGTGCCAGCAGCCCGGCCGGGATCCGAGCTTTCTTT	CASSPAGIRAFF
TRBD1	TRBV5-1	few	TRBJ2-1	TGCGCCAGCAGCCCCGGGACAGCCAGCAATGAGCAGTTCTTC	CASSPGTASNEQFF
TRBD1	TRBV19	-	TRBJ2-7	TGTGCCAGTAGTTCCCGACAGGGGGCGAGGTCCTACGAGCAGTACTTC	CASSSRQGARSYEQYF
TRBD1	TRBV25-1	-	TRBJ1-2	TGTGCCAGCAGCCTCCCGGGACAGGAATACCATGGCTACACCTTC	CASSLPGQEYHGYTF
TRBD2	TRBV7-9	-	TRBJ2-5	TGTGCCAGCAGCTGGTCGGGAGGCGGCGGGGAGACCCAGTACTTC	CASSWSGGGGETQYF
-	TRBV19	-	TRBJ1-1	TGTGCCAGTAGTAGGAGATACACTGAAGCTTTCTTT	CASSRRYTEAFF
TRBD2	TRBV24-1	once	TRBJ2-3	TGTGCCACCAGTGACCAGGGGACTAGCGGATACACAGATACGCAGTATTTT	CATSDQGTSGYTDTQYF
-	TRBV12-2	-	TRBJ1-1	TGTGCAAGTCGCTTATTGGACAGGGGAAGGTACGGAGCTTTCTTT	CASRLLDRGRYGAFF
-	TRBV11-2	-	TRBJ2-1	TGTGCCAGCAGCTACTTCCGGGGGTCCGGTGAGCAGTTCTTC	CASSYFRGSGEQFF
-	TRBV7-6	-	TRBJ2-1	TGTGCCAGCAGCTTAACACCTTCCTACAATGAGCAGTTCTTC	CASSLTPSYNEQFF
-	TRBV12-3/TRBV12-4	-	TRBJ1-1	TGTGCCAGCAGATATATGCCGAGCACTGAAGCTTTCTTT	CASRYMPSTEAFF
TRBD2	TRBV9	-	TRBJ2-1	TGTGCCAGCAGTCTTAGCGGGGGCCTTTACAATGAGCAGTTCTTC	CASSLSGGLYNEQFF
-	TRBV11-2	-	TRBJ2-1	TGTGCCAGCAGCTTAGCGGTTGAAAACAATGAGCAGTTCTTC	CASSLAVENNEQFF
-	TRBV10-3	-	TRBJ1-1	TGTGCCATCAGTGAGTCGGAGGTCCTGAACACTGAAGCTTTCTTT	CAISESEVLNTEAFF
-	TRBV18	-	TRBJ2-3	TGTGCCAGCTCACCGACAGAAAAGTGGGATACGCAGTATTTT	CASSPTEKWDTQYF
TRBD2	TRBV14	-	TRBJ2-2	TGTGCCAGCAGCCAATTCCAGCGGGGGACTATGAACACCGGGGAGCTGTTTTTT	CASSQFQRGTMNTGELFF
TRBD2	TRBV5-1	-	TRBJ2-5	TGCGCCAGCAGCGCAGCGGGGGTTAATCAAGAGACCCAGTACTTC	CASSAAGVNQETQYF
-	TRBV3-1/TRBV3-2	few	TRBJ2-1	TGTGCCAGCAGCCAAGTCGGGTTGGATGAGCAGTTCTTC	CASSQVGLDEQFF
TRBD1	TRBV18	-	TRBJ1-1	TGTGCCAGCTCACCGCAGGGGGCTGACGCTTTCTTT	CASSPQGADAFF
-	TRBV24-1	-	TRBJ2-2	TGTGCCACCCGTACAGGTTACAGTTCGACTGGGGAGCTGTTTTTT	CATRTGYSSTGELFF
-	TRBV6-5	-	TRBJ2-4	TGTGCCAGCACGGGTCTGGACATTCAGTACTTC	CASTGLDIQYF
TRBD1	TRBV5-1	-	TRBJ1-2	TGCGCCAGCAGCTTCGGACAGGGTGGTGGCTACACCTTC	CASSFGQGGGYTF
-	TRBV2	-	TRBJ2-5	TGTGCCAGCAGGCGAGAGGGAGAGACCCAGTACTTC	CASRREGETQYF
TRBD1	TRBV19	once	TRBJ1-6	TGTGCCAGTAGTACCCAGGGGGCAGGAGAATCACCCCTCCACTTT	CASSTQGAGESPLHF
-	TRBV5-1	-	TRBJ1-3	TGCGCCAGCAGCTTGGCCGGAGGGACTGGAAACACCATATATTTT	CASSLAGGTGNTIYF
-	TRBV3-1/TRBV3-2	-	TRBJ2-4	TGTGCCAGCAGCCAAGCGCGGGGTTCTAACATTCAGTACTTC	CASSQARGSNIQYF
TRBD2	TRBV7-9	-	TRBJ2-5	TGTGCCAGCAGCTTAGCGGGACTAGACAGTCAAGAGACCCAGTACTTC	CASSLAGLDSQETQYF
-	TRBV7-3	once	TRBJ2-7	TGTGCCAGCAGCCCTTCCGGGAGCGATTACGAGCAGTACTTC	CASSPSGSDYEQYF
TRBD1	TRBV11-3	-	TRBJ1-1	TGTGCCAGCAGCTTAGATAGGGACAGGGGCCATACGAACACTGAAGCTTTCTTT	CASSLDRDRGHTNTEAFF
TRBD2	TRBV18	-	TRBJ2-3	TGTGCCAGCTCACACCCATTAGCGGGGGGATCCCAAGCTCATAGCACAGATACGCAGTATTTT	CASSHPLAGGSQAHSTDTQYF
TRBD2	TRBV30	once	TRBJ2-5	TGTGCCCGTGCTCAGAACCTGCTAGCGGGGGGGCCGGGAGAGACCCAGTACTTC	CARAQNLLAGGPGETQYF
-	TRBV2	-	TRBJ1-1	TGTGCCAGCAGTGACCCCGGGGGGGGTACGGGCACTGAAGCTTTCTTT	CASSDPGGGTGTEAFF
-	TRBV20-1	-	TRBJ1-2	TGCAGTGCTAGATACATGTATGGCTACACCTTC	CSARYMYGYTF
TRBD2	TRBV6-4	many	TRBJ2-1	TGTGCCAGCAGCCCCCGGGGGGGCTCGAATGAGCAGTTCTTC	CASSPRGGSNEQFF
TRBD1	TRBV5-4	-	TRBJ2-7	TGTGCCAGCAGCTCCCCGGACAGGGGGCACGAGCAGTACTTC	CASSSPDRGHEQYF
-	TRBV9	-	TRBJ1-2	TGTGCCAGCAGCCCCCTGGGAGGGCCGATTTCCGATGGCTACACCTTC	CASSPLGGPISDGYTF
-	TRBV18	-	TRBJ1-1	TGTGCCAGCTCACCGGACATCGAAGCTGAAGCTTTCTTT	CASSPDIEAEAFF
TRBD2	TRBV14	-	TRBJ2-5	TGTGCCAGCAGCCAAGAGGGACTAGCGGGGGGAGAGACCCAGTACTTC	CASSQEGLAGGETQYF
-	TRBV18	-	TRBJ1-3	TGTGCCAGCTCACCTGAGACCGACTCCTCTGGAAACACCATATATTTT	CASSPETDSSGNTIYF